This is a list of T cell receptor beta chains from one sample in a study of T cell responses to AZD1222 COVID-19 vaccine. Profiled with immunoSEQ multiplex PCR; TCRdb holds only in-frame clones, not every one. This sample has under 250,000 clones, with about 93% found just once. This specimen consisted of peripheral blood, obtained on day 0 of MenACWY control vaccination. The receptor source for this set is an adult in good health. Each CDR3 is given with its conserved first and last residue. A D gene is named only where the DNA matches it firmly. Size values are once, few and many counts, or a class for expanded clones, and some rows have none.

V gene	D gene	J gene	clone size	CDR3 protein	CDR3 DNA
TRBV19	-	TRBJ1-2	-	CASRDPTSLPYGYTF	TGTGCCAGCCGGGATCCTACTAGTTTACCCTATGGCTACACCTTC
TRBV5-6	TRBD1	TRBJ1-6	-	CASSFGDRVSPLHF	TGTGCCAGCAGCTTTGGGGACAGGGTTTCACCCCTCCACTTT
TRBV30	TRBD1	TRBJ1-6	-	CAWKWGRGDSPLHF	TGTGCCTGGAAATGGGGCAGGGGGGATTCACCCCTCCACTTT
TRBV13	-	TRBJ1-2	-	CASSEGGNYGYTF	TGTGCCAGCAGCGAGGGGGGTAACTATGGCTACACCTTC
TRBV4-1	TRBD1	TRBJ1-2	-	CASSQAGTGGYGYTF	TGCGCCAGCAGCCAAGCCGGGACAGGGGGCTATGGCTACACCTTC
TRBV24-1	-	TRBJ2-3	-	CATAPRWGTDTQYF	TGTGCCACCGCCCCCCGGTGGGGCACAGATACGCAGTATTTT
TRBV14	-	TRBJ2-3	-	CASSQVLAVGTDTQYF	TGTGCCAGCAGCCAAGTGTTGGCCGTAGGGACAGATACGCAGTATTTT
TRBV18	-	TRBJ2-3	once	CASSPGLEWDTQYF	TGTGCCAGCTCACCAGGCCTAGAATGGGATACGCAGTATTTT
TRBV2	-	TRBJ1-5	-	CASSFGRARNQPQHF	TGTGCCAGCAGTTTCGGTAGGGCCCGCAATCAGCCCCAGCATTTT
TRBV3-1/TRBV3-2	-	TRBJ2-7	-	CASSQQSTYEQYF	TGTGCCAGCAGCCAACAGTCTACCTACGAGCAGTACTTC
TRBV7-3	-	TRBJ2-1	-	CASSPGAVNDEQFF	TGTGCCAGCAGCCCGGGGGCCGTTAACGATGAGCAGTTCTTC
TRBV19	TRBD1	TRBJ1-1	-	CASTRTGSRNEAFF	TGTGCCAGTACCAGGACAGGGAGTAGGAATGAAGCTTTCTTT
TRBV18	TRBD1	TRBJ1-2	-	CASSPGQGNYGYTF	TGTGCCAGCTCACCGGGACAGGGTAACTATGGCTACACCTTC
TRBV19	-	TRBJ1-5	-	CASSMGGWGNNQPQHF	TGTGCCAGTAGTATGGGTGGATGGGGAAACAATCAGCCCCAGCATTTT
TRBV19	-	TRBJ1-1	once	CASSIVEDTEAFF	TGTGCCAGTAGTATAGTGGAGGACACTGAAGCTTTCTTT
TRBV3-1/TRBV3-2	-	TRBJ2-7	-	CASSQVYEQYF	TGTGCCAGCAGCCAAGTATACGAGCAGTACTTC
TRBV7-2	TRBD1	TRBJ1-1	once	CASSVDRVTEAFF	TGTGCCAGCAGCGTCGACAGGGTAACTGAAGCTTTCTTT
TRBV3-1/TRBV3-2	-	TRBJ1-6	once	CASSQVPGSRASPLHF	TGTGCCAGCAGCCAAGTTCCAGGTTCCAGGGCCTCACCCCTCCACTTT
TRBV30	-	TRBJ2-1	-	CAWSRGPYNEQFF	TGTGCCTGGAGCAGGGGTCCCTACAATGAGCAGTTCTTC
TRBV19	TRBD1	TRBJ1-5	-	CASTEDRLWNQPQHF	TGTGCCAGTACCGAGGACAGGTTGTGGAATCAGCCCCAGCATTTT
TRBV15	-	TRBJ2-5	-	CATSRDQGETQYF	TGTGCCACCAGCAGAGATCAAGGAGAGACCCAGTACTTC
TRBV6-2/TRBV6-3	-	TRBJ2-7	-	CASSGAVYEQYF	TGTGCCAGCAGTGGAGCGGTCTACGAGCAGTACTTC
TRBV27	-	TRBJ2-1	-	CASSPVYGGVSNEQFF	TGTGCCAGCAGTCCCGTGTACGGGGGTGTCAGCAATGAGCAGTTCTTC
TRBV7-6	-	TRBJ1-6	-	CASSLAPGRGSPLHF	TGTGCCAGCAGCTTAGCGCCTGGTAGGGGGTCACCCCTCCACTTT
TRBV5-1	-	TRBJ1-2	-	CASSLVATRGYTF	TGCGCCAGCAGCTTGGTTGCCACCCGAGGCTACACCTTC
TRBV7-9	-	TRBJ2-7	-	CASSLDRSSVYEQYF	TGTGCCAGCAGCTTAGACAGGTCCTCTGTCTACGAGCAGTACTTC
TRBV4-2	TRBD1	TRBJ1-2	-	CASSQPDRGRRYGYTF	TGTGCCAGCAGCCAACCCGACAGGGGGAGACGCTATGGCTACACCTTC
TRBV18	-	TRBJ2-3	-	CASSPLPTGSTDTQYF	TGTGCCAGCTCACCGCTCCCGACAGGAAGCACAGATACGCAGTATTTT
TRBV3-1/TRBV3-2	-	TRBJ2-1	-	CASSQARTTVGEQFF	TGTGCCAGCAGCCAAGCCAGGACGACCGTCGGTGAGCAGTTCTTC
TRBV6-5	-	TRBJ2-7	-	CASSYRGGLREQYF	TGTGCCAGCAGTTACCGAGGGGGATTGAGGGAGCAGTACTTC
TRBV27	-	TRBJ1-5	-	CASSLRIGGSSGNQPQHF	TGTGCCAGCAGTTTAAGAATTGGAGGGTCGTCGGGCAATCAGCCCCAGCATTTT
TRBV27	-	TRBJ2-7	-	CASSLYGQDAAYEQYF	TGTGCCAGCAGTCTCTACGGGCAGGATGCGGCCTACGAGCAGTACTTC
TRBV3-1/TRBV3-2	TRBD1	TRBJ2-3	-	CASSPRPTGGLDTQYF	TGTGCCAGCAGCCCACGACCGACAGGGGGCCTCGATACGCAGTATTTT
TRBV19	-	TRBJ1-6	-	CASIPGQGNSPLHF	TGTGCCAGTATTCCGGGGCAGGGTAATTCACCCCTCCACTTT
TRBV12-3/TRBV12-4	-	TRBJ1-4	-	CASMSWDGKLFF	TGTGCCAGCATGAGTTGGGACGGGAAACTGTTTTTT
TRBV6-5	-	TRBJ2-5	-	CASSAGFTRGGTQYF	TGTGCCAGCTCGGCCGGGTTCACACGTGGGGGGACCCAGTACTTC
TRBV10-3	TRBD2	TRBJ2-3	-	CAILSGGAGDTQYF	TGTGCCATCCTAAGCGGGGGGGCGGGAGATACGCAGTATTTT
TRBV5-1	-	TRBJ2-2	-	CASSDRTGGSGELFF	TGCGCCAGCAGCGACCGGACAGGAGGGTCCGGGGAGCTGTTTTTT